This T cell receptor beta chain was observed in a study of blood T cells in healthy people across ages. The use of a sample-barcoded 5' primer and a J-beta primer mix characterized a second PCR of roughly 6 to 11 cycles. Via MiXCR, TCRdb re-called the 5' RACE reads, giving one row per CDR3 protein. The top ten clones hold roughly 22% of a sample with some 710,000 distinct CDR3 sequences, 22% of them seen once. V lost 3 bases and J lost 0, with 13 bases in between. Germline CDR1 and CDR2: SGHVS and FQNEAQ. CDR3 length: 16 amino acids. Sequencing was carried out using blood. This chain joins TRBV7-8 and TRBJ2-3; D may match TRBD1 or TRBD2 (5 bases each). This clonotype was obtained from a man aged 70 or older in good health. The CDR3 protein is CASSLYRDGSTDTQYF. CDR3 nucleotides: TGTGCCAGCAGCTTGTACCGGGACGGCAGCACAGATACGCAGTATTTT.